The clone carrying this TCR beta chain was counted only a few times. The antigen is undetermined. The data were taken from a study of T-cell memory formation after mild COVID-19. Overall study findings and caveats: Shrinking CD4+ clones were chiefly CM and EM; CD8+ ones were chiefly EMRA. Pre-infection memory carried some responding clones, suggesting that cross-reactive memory joined. Clones that contracted from day 15 to 85 were balanced CD4/CD8, while later expanders leaned CD4+.

The V and J ends lost 5 bases and 2 bases, in that order; junction bases with no gene match: 9. CDR3 length: 16 amino acids. Germline V gene data show CDR1 as DFQATT and CDR2 as SNEGSKA (reference sequence). TCRdb redid the calling of the 5' RACE reads with MiXCR, one entry per CDR3 protein. The sample has 530,000 or so distinct CDR3 sequences, roughly 17% seen once. The rearrangement links TRBV20-1 to TRBJ2-3, with 11 bases aligning to TRBD2. What was sequenced was PBMCs or a T cell subset sorted from them (not recorded which). The sequence came from an adult woman who had mild COVID-19 (a few samples of this study predate the infection). Cell type and time point are not known. The CDR3: CSAFKGLAAYTDTQYF. CDR3 bases: TGCAGTGCTTTCAAGGGACTAGCGGCTTACACAGATACGCAGTATTTT.